Below, one T cell receptor beta chain is given with its context. This sample stems from a study of T-cell reconstitution after alpha-beta-depleted transplantation in children. For TCRbeta, the library was prepared with unique molecular identifiers. TCRdb re-derived calls from the PCR reads in MiXCR, one entry per CDR3 protein. Found here are just over 350,000 distinct CDR3 sequences, about 14% of them singletons; the top ten hold approximately 4.3%. The junction had 7 bases not matched to a gene; V was cut back by 3 bases and J by 1 base. From germline, CDR1 is LNHNV and CDR2 YYDKDF (reference sequence). This CDR3 is built from 16 residues.

The specimen was PBMCs, collected from the stem cell graft. The chain combines TRBV15 with TRBJ1-1; 8 bases are a match to TRBD1. The clonotype comes from a human donor who donated a stem cell graft to a child with Fanconi anemia. In DNA form, the CDR3 reads TGTGCCACCAGCAGGAGATCCGGGACAGGGAACACTGAAGCTTTCTTT. Encoded protein: CATSRRSGTGNTEAFF.